The clone carrying this T cell receptor (beta chain) was detected ten times or more. Antigen unknown. Primers used in a second PCR of roughly 7 to 12 cycles were a sample-barcoded 5' primer and a J-beta primer mix. One entry per CDR3 protein, called by TCRdb with MiXCR from the 5' RACE reads. The table has 1.4 million or so distinct CDR3 sequences, approximately 43% seen once. The data stem from a study of blood T cells in healthy people across ages. About the research overall: Every two T cells gave about one barcoded beta molecule via template switching.

Whole-study findings and limits: Higher diversity and more naive CD4+ cells were features of long-lived donors, compared to aged donors. Percentage of naive T cells showed a strong correlation with TCR beta diversity.

The V end was cut by 8 bases, the J end by 3 bases, with 4 bases between. Germline loops: CDR1 MNHEY, CDR2 SMNVEV (reference sequence). The CDR3 length is 10 residues. Ranging in age from about 6 to 100, the donors were healthy Caucasian individuals from Russia. The TCR originated in a woman aged 18-30 years in good health. This chain links TRBV27 with TRBJ1-1, with D unclear. Material for sequencing was blood. This chain's CDR3 is CASGDTEAFF. The CDR3, as DNA: TGTGCCAGCGGGGACACTGAAGCTTTCTTT.